This is a list of T cell receptor beta chains from one sample in a study of radiotherapy plus CTLA-4 blockade in lung cancer. The table came from immunoSEQ multiplex PCR; TCRdb's copy has only in-frame clones and leaves some out. The sample carries roughly 77,000 clones, approximately 73% recorded once. The material sequenced was peripheral blood, taken from a patient treated with radiotherapy plus ipilimumab. The receptor set was obtained from a human donor with non-small cell lung cancer whose response to radiotherapy plus ipilimumab could not be evaluated. Both conserved end residues are part of each CDR3. Each record gives: clone size, J gene, V gene, D gene, CDR3 protein, CDR3 DNA. D genes are given only for firm matches. Size is stated for part of the rows, as once, few or many counts, or as a class when the clone is expanded.

NA,TRBJ2-1,TRBV19,NA,CASSLAGGTSEQFF,TGTGCCAGTAGTCTGGCGGGCGGGACCAGTGAGCAGTTCTTC
NA,TRBJ2-7,TRBV28,TRBD1,CASSFPTGTGSYEQYF,TGTGCCAGCAGTTTCCCTACCGGGACAGGGTCCTACGAGCAGTACTTC
NA,TRBJ1-2,TRBV28,NA,CASSLDFGRGLPRPF,TGTGCCAGCAGTTTAGACTTTGGCAGGGGTCTCCCCCGCCCCTTC
once,TRBJ2-3,TRBV19,TRBD2,CASWSGRAVDTQYF,TGTGCCAGTTGGAGCGGGAGGGCCGTTGATACGCAGTATTTT
few,TRBJ2-1,TRBV6-4,NA,CASSDSRQGSYNEQFF,TGTGCCAGCAGTGACTCGAGGCAGGGGTCCTACAATGAGCAGTTCTTC
NA,TRBJ1-2,TRBV19,TRBD1,CASSIDPGQSYTF,TGTGCCAGTAGTATAGACCCGGGACAGAGCTACACCTTC
NA,TRBJ2-7,TRBV2,TRBD1,CASRGTGYLYEQYF,TGTGCCAGCAGGGGGACAGGGTACCTATACGAGCAGTACTTC
NA,TRBJ1-1,TRBV28,TRBD1,CASSSTGELKAFF,TGTGCCAGCAGTTCCACAGGGGAACTTAAAGCTTTCTTT
NA,TRBJ2-1,TRBV11-1,NA,CASTFGAGPTDEQFF,TGTGCCAGCACCTTTGGGGCAGGGCCTACAGATGAGCAGTTCTTC
NA,TRBJ2-7,TRBV11-2,NA,CASSLVVREQYF,TGTGCCAGCAGCTTAGTAGTCAGGGAGCAGTACTTC
NA,TRBJ1-2,TRBV19,TRBD1,CASTSGTGVYGYTF,TGTGCCAGTACCTCGGGGACAGGGGTTTATGGCTACACCTTC
many,TRBJ1-2,TRBV9,TRBD1,CASSPTQGANGYTF,TGTGCCAGCAGTCCCACCCAGGGGGCGAATGGCTACACCTTC
NA,TRBJ1-2,TRBV6-1,TRBD1,CASWSGTGDGYTF,TGTGCCAGCTGGTCCGGGACAGGGGATGGCTACACCTTC
few,TRBJ2-7,TRBV7-6,TRBD2,CASSSGGSWDEQYF,TGTGCCAGCAGCTCAGGCGGGAGTTGGGACGAGCAGTACTTC
once,TRBJ1-1,TRBV18,TRBD1,CASSASTGVSTEAFF,TGTGCCAGCTCAGCCTCGACAGGGGTCAGCACTGAAGCTTTCTTT
NA,TRBJ2-7,TRBV4-1,NA,CASSQDRVLIAYEQYF,TGCGCCAGCAGCCAGGATCGGGTACTAATAGCCTACGAGCAGTACTTC
NA,TRBJ1-2,TRBV30,TRBD1,CAWDENRGAGGYTF,TGTGCCTGGGACGAAAACAGGGGAGCGGGTGGCTACACCTTC